This TCR beta chain appears in the sequencing data of a study of shared clonotypes between healthy human individuals. On the study more broadly: Each donor contributed plates that comprised three CD4 naive, three CD4 memory, two CD8 naive and one CD8 memory.

The split of CD4+ cells yielded CD45RA+ naive and CD45RA-negative memory subsets. J lost 2 bases, V lost 6 bases, and 4 bases had no gene match. Germline V gives CDR1 SNHLY, CDR2 FYNNEI. The CDR3 extends over 15 amino acids. The protocol was immunoSEQ multiplex PCR, while the TCRdb copy is restricted to in-frame clones and leaves out a portion. The table lists roughly 1.5 million clones, around 98% of them singletons, with less than 0.55% in the top ten. Concerning this clone itself: Its antigen is not identified. The sample has other DNA sequences that encode this CDR3 too.

Study-wide results and caveats: Rarefaction exposed incomplete sorted-subset sequencing despite large depth. It was anticipated that sequencing depth would influence how many clonotypes donors shared.

The sample comprised naive CD4+ T cells sorted from blood. Subset defined: CD45RA+ positively selected. This sequence was found in a man aged 25 to 45 in good health. The V and J genes are TRBV2 and TRBJ1-5; 10 bases map to TRBD1. CDR3 DNA: TGTGCCAGCAGCCCCGGACAGGGGGGCAATCAGCCCCAGCATTTT. Amino acid sequence: CASSPGQGGNQPQHF.